The 6 T cell receptor beta chains in this list originate from one sample, sequenced in a study of CD8 T cells in Susac syndrome. Random hexamers primed reverse transcription of about 0.45 to 1 ug RNA. TCRdb passed the immunoSEQ multiplex PCR reads through MiXCR, listing each CDR3 protein once. The sample holds about 210,000 distinct CDR3 sequences, about 95% seen once. The sequenced sample consisted of CD4+ T cells from PBMCs. The receptors stem from a human donor with multiple sclerosis.

V gene TRBV12-3 or TRBV12-4 combines with J gene TRBJ1-2; 9 bases match TRBD1. Trimming at V came to 4 bases and at J to 4 bases, leaving 13 bases not matched to a gene. The CDR3 runs 17 residues. CDR3 sequence reads: CASSYAVTGGFGYGYTF. CDR3 nucleotides: TGTGCCAGCAGTTACGCCGTGACAGGGGGGTTTGGCTATGGCTACACCTTC.

The V gene is TRBV13, the J gene TRBJ2-5; no clear D gene. CDR3 length: 14 residues. CDR1 and CDR2 (germline): PRHDT, FYEKMQ (reference sequence). The V and J ends lost 6 bases and 3 bases respectively, with 14 bases between them. The CDR3 coding sequence is TGTGCCAGCAGTCATCTCCGGGCAGAAGAGACCCAGTACTTC. This encodes CASSHLRAEETQYF.

The chain has TRBV9 and TRBJ2-6; no definite D call. CDR3 length: 13 amino acids. The germline V gene has CDR1 SGDLS and CDR2 YYNGEE. The ends were cut back, 7 bases at V and 4 bases at J, with 9 bases in the middle. CDR3 DNA: TGTGCCAGCGGGCTAGGCGGGGCCAACGTCCTGACTTTC. This gives the protein CASGLGGANVLTF.

The chain is built from TRBV2 and TRBJ2-1; 7 bases fit TRBD2. CDR1 SNHLY and CDR2 FYNNEI come from the germline V gene. The trim removed 9 bases at V and 5 bases at J, leaving 7 bases unmatched. The CDR3 covers 13 residues. CDR3 sequence: CASKTGTNNEQFF. DNA for the CDR3: TGTGCCAGTAAAACCGGGACTAACAATGAGCAGTTCTTC.

The chain joins TRBV3-1 to TRBJ2-7, with TRBD2 identical over 9 bases. The ends lost 0 bases at V and 2 bases at J; junction bases unmatched: 2. From germline, CDR1 is LGHDT and CDR2 YNNKEL (reference sequence). The CDR3 sequence is 15 residues long. DNA for the CDR3: TGTGCCAGCAGCCAAGATAGCGGGAGAACCTACGAGCAGTACTTC. Translating it yields CASSQDSGRTYEQYF.

The V call is TRBV6-5, the J call TRBJ2-3; TRBD2 matches 7 bases. With V trimmed by 5 bases and J by 2 bases, 7 bases remained unmatched. In germline, CDR1 is MNHEY, CDR2 SVGAGI. The CDR3 runs to 15 residues. CDR3 sequence: CASSNTGTITDTQYF. CDR3 coding DNA: TGTGCCAGCAGTAACACCGGGACTATCACAGATACGCAGTATTTT.